The source of this TCR beta chain is a study of shared clonotypes between healthy human individuals. Study-level results: Non-shared clonotypes showed lower generation probabilities than clonotypes common to all four donors. Few donors restricted represented genetic and exposure-history diversity. The sole specimen, blood, was sampled, and tissue repertoires likely differ.

The germline V and J ends were trimmed by 0 bases and 5 bases, with 12 bases remaining between them. CDR3 size: 15 residues. CDR1 is SGHDT and CDR2 is YYEEEE in the germline V gene. Profiling relied on immunoSEQ multiplex PCR, and the TCRdb table lists in-frame clones only, not all of them. The data show about 2.2 million clones, over 85% seen once. As regards this clone: The antigen remains undetermined.

Naive CD8 cells, CD45RO-negative and positively selected for CCR7, excluded terminally differentiated effector memory CD45RA+ cells. The sample taken for sequencing was naive CD8+ T cells from PBMCs. This TCR derives from a man aged 18 to 29 in good health. Some clones in this sample may be carry-over from other donors' samples. The chain links TRBV5-6 to TRBJ2-1; D gene uncertain. DNA of the CDR3: TGTGCCAGCAGCTTGGGGTTCGGACGTAACAATGAGCAGTTCTTC. It codes for CASSLGFGRNNEQFF. The full variable domain, rest sourced from reference TRBV5-6 and TRBJ2-1, is DAGVTQSPTHLIKTRGQQVTLRCSPKSGHDTVSWYQQALGQGPQFIFQYYEEEERQRGNFPDRFSGHQFPNYSSELNVNALLLGDSALYLCASSLGFGRNNEQFFGPGTRLTVL.